Listed below are T cell receptor beta chains from one sample, sequenced in a study of Graves' ophthalmopathy and Graves' hyperthyroidism. One entry per CDR3 protein, called by TCRdb with MiXCR from the multiplex PCR reads. The table records over 450,000 distinct CDR3 sequences, approximately 15% of them present only once. Sample: blood. Every receptor here comes from a woman in her 30s with Graves' ophthalmopathy. Each CDR3 is given with its conserved first and last residue. The D gene is left open where the match is weak. Size values are once, few and many counts, or a class for expanded clones, and some rows have none.

v_call	clone_size	j_call	d_call	cdr3_length	cdr3_aa	cdr3_nt
TRBV11-2	few	TRBJ1-1	-	14	CASTPDGSGTEAFF	TGTGCCAGCACCCCGGACGGGTCGGGGACTGAAGCTTTCTTT
TRBV28	many	TRBJ2-5	-	14	CASSLRYSQETQYF	TGTGCCAGCAGTTTACGGTATTCTCAAGAGACCCAGTACTTC
TRBV3-1	few	TRBJ1-3	-	15	CASSQGVPTGNTIYF	TGTGCCAGCAGCCAAGGGGTACCCACGGGAAACACCATATATTTT
TRBV4-1	few	TRBJ1-1	-	14	CASSQETGYTEAFF	TGCGCCAGCAGCCAAGAGACAGGATACACTGAAGCTTTCTTT
TRBV28	many	TRBJ2-7	-	13	CASSFSRRDRQYF	TGTGCCAGCAGTTTTTCCCGGCGGGACAGACAGTACTTC
TRBV20-1	many	TRBJ2-7	TRBD1	14	CSARTHGDRNEQYF	TGCAGTGCTAGAACCCACGGGGACAGAAACGAGCAGTACTTC
TRBV6-5	-	TRBJ2-5	-	16	CASSYSPSADRGTQYF	TGTGCCAGCAGTTACTCCCCTTCAGCGGATCGCGGGACCCAGTACTTC
TRBV11-2	many	TRBJ2-7	TRBD2	18	CASSVIRAGSGIAYEQYF	TGTGCCAGCAGCGTAATTAGGGCGGGTAGCGGGATAGCCTACGAGCAGTACTTC
TRBV6-1	-	TRBJ2-1	TRBD2	15	CASSLTTSSYNEQFF	TGTGCCAGCAGCCTAACGACTAGCAGCTACAATGAGCAGTTCTTC
TRBV30	many	TRBJ2-2	-	14	CAWSLTYTTGELFF	TGTGCCTGGAGTCTTACCTACACTACCGGGGAGCTGTTTTTT
TRBV28	many	TRBJ2-7	TRBD1	15	CASSLFQQGKDEQYF	TGTGCCAGCAGTTTATTTCAACAGGGGAAGGACGAGCAGTACTTC
TRBV6-1	few	TRBJ2-5	TRBD2	13	CAQLAGGRETQYF	TGTGCTCAGTTAGCGGGAGGAAGAGAGACCCAGTACTTC
TRBV30	many	TRBJ2-5	TRBD1	14	CAWSEGQGRETQYF	TGTGCCTGGAGTGAAGGACAGGGGAGGGAGACCCAGTACTTC
TRBV28	many	TRBJ2-7	-	15	CASSRTGGRAYEQYF	TGTGCCAGCAGTCGTACGGGGGGCCGCGCCTACGAGCAGTACTTC
TRBV6-1	many	TRBJ2-4	-	12	CASSTGLIIQYF	TGTGCCAGCAGCACCGGGCTTATCATTCAGTACTTC
TRBV20-1	many	TRBJ2-7	-	12	CSAKPRQVEQYF	TGCAGTGCCAAGCCCAGACAGGTCGAGCAGTACTTC
TRBV27	many	TRBJ2-7	-	16	CASSPPPGRGAYEQYF	TGTGCCAGCAGTCCCCCACCGGGTCGAGGGGCATACGAGCAGTACTTC
TRBV28	many	TRBJ2-5	-	16	CASSSDRKRNKETQYF	TGTGCCAGCAGTTCGGACAGAAAACGCAATAAAGAGACCCAGTACTTC
TRBV6-1	-	TRBJ1-1	-	15	CASILPQGLNTEAFF	TGTGCCAGCATCCTCCCTCAGGGGTTGAACACTGAAGCTTTCTTT
TRBV4-2	many	TRBJ2-6	TRBD1	20	CASSLQGQGATFSGANVLTF	TGTGCCAGCAGCCTCCAGGGACAGGGGGCAACCTTCTCTGGGGCCAACGTCCTGACTTTC
TRBV6-1	-	TRBJ2-5	TRBD2	16	CASSPTGTSGQETQYF	TGTGCCAGCAGTCCAACCGGGACTAGCGGACAAGAGACCCAGTACTTC
TRBV5-4	-	TRBJ2-7	-	15	CASSFFGVRTYEQYF	TGTGCCAGCAGCTTTTTCGGGGTTCGCACCTACGAGCAGTACTTC
TRBV7-9	many	TRBJ2-2	-	15	CASSFGQEGGGELFF	TGTGCCAGCAGCTTTGGACAGGAGGGCGGCGGGGAGCTGTTTTTT
TRBV28	many	TRBJ1-3	TRBD1	16	CASSRRTGTSGNTIYF	TGTGCCAGCAGTCGACGGACAGGGACCTCTGGAAACACCATATATTTT
TRBV6-2/TRBV6-3	many	TRBJ1-2	-	12	CASSQGKYGYTF	TGTGCCAGCAGTCAGGGGAAGTATGGCTACACCTTC
TRBV6-1	-	TRBJ1-2	TRBD1	17	CASTLRRDREVNYGYTF	TGTGCCAGCACCCTGCGTAGGGACAGGGAAGTTAACTATGGCTACACCTTC
TRBV6-1	many	TRBJ2-7	-	11	CASHRDHEQYF	TGTGCCAGCCACAGGGACCACGAGCAGTACTTC
TRBV5-1	many	TRBJ1-2	TRBD1	16	CASGRTGGPDNYGYTF	TGCGCCAGCGGCCGGACAGGGGGGCCGGATAACTATGGCTACACCTTC
TRBV20-1	many	TRBJ2-2	-	15	CSARSGSSVSGELFF	TGCAGTGCTAGATCCGGGAGCAGTGTATCCGGGGAGCTGTTTTTT
TRBV28	many	TRBJ2-5	-	16	CAICKLGRLKEETQYF	TGTGCCATCTGCAAACTTGGACGTCTAAAGGAAGAGACCCAGTACTTC
TRBV24-1	many	TRBJ1-1	TRBD1	15	CATSGTGQLNTEAFF	TGTGCCACCAGTGGTACGGGACAGCTGAACACTGAAGCTTTCTTT
TRBV12-3/TRBV12-4	-	TRBJ1-5	-	14	CASSSREDNQPQHF	TGTGCCAGCAGTTCCAGGGAGGACAATCAGCCCCAGCATTTT
TRBV28	many	TRBJ2-5	-	13	CASSFPGWETQYF	TGTGCCAGCAGTTTCCCGGGGTGGGAGACCCAGTACTTC
TRBV6-5	many	TRBJ1-1	-	15	CASSYYGGGDTEAFF	TGTGCCAGCAGTTACTATGGGGGCGGTGACACTGAAGCTTTCTTT
TRBV6-2/TRBV6-3	-	TRBJ2-7	-	14	CASRGTTLSYEQYF	TGTGCCAGCAGAGGAACAACCCTATCCTACGAGCAGTACTTC
TRBV12-3/TRBV12-4	many	TRBJ1-4	TRBD1	13	CASSQGQGGKLFF	TGTGCCAGCAGTCAAGGACAGGGAGGAAAACTGTTTTTT
TRBV19	many	TRBJ2-5	-	15	CASSRGVVHQETQYF	TGTGCCAGTTCGAGGGGGGTAGTCCACCAAGAGACCCAGTACTTC
TRBV12-3/TRBV12-4	many	TRBJ2-5	-	14	CASSNPGERQTQYF	TGTGCCAGCAGTAATCCAGGGGAGAGGCAGACCCAGTACTTC
TRBV15	many	TRBJ2-5	-	15	CATTPGTRSAETQYF	TGTGCCACCACACCCGGGACCCGGTCGGCAGAGACCCAGTACTTC
TRBV12-3/TRBV12-4	-	TRBJ2-5	TRBD1	15	CASSLATGGKETQYF	TGTGCCAGCAGTTTGGCGACAGGGGGTAAAGAGACCCAGTACTTC
TRBV9	few	TRBJ1-3	TRBD1	15	CASSIQGSSGNTIYF	TGTGCCAGCAGCATACAGGGGAGCTCTGGAAACACCATATATTTT
TRBV28	many	TRBJ1-2	TRBD1	13	CASIPGQHGGYTF	TGTGCCAGCATTCCGGGACAGCACGGGGGCTACACCTTC
TRBV11-2	-	TRBJ1-3	-	15	CASSPPQFSGNTIYF	TGTGCCAGCAGCCCCCCGCAGTTCTCTGGAAACACCATATATTTT
TRBV6-2/TRBV6-3	many	TRBJ2-5	TRBD1	14	CASSTGQGGETQYF	TGTGCCAGCAGTACCGGACAGGGGGGAGAGACCCAGTACTTC
TRBV15	many	TRBJ2-5	TRBD2	15	CATSRDWGGEETQYF	TGTGCCACCAGCAGAGACTGGGGGGGTGAAGAGACCCAGTACTTC
TRBV12-3/TRBV12-4	many	TRBJ1-6	TRBD1	16	CASSLGGQGAFSPLHF	TGTGCCAGCAGTTTGGGGGGACAGGGCGCTTTTTCACCCCTCCACTTT
TRBV11-2	many	TRBJ1-1	TRBD1	16	CASSLRGDRANTEAFF	TGTGCCAGCAGCTTAAGGGGGGACAGGGCGAACACTGAAGCTTTCTTT
TRBV5-5	many	TRBJ1-1	-	15	CASSFSAGRNTEAFF	TGTGCCAGCAGCTTCTCGGCCGGGCGGAACACTGAAGCTTTCTTT
TRBV4-1	many	TRBJ1-2	-	18	CASSQDGQWEIEYYGYTF	TGCGCCAGCAGCCAAGATGGCCAGTGGGAGATAGAGTACTATGGCTACACCTTC
TRBV28	-	TRBJ2-2	TRBD1	16	CASSYRGIANTGELFF	TGTGCCAGCAGTTACAGGGGGATCGCGAACACCGGGGAGCTGTTTTTT
TRBV12-3/TRBV12-4	few	TRBJ2-2	TRBD2	13	CAAGEGTPGELFF	TGTGCCGCGGGGGAGGGAACCCCCGGGGAGCTGTTTTTT
TRBV6-2/TRBV6-3	many	TRBJ2-7	-	16	CASKRFGGGLGYEQYF	TGTGCCAGCAAACGATTTGGAGGGGGCTTGGGGTACGAGCAGTACTTC
TRBV28	many	TRBJ1-3	TRBD1	18	CASSVNPMTGRSGNTIYF	TGTGCCAGCAGCGTTAACCCAATGACAGGGCGGTCGGGAAACACCATATATTTT
TRBV20-1	many	TRBJ2-7	TRBD2	17	CSARSGLAGGYSYEQYF	TGCAGTGCTAGGTCCGGACTAGCGGGAGGCTACTCCTACGAGCAGTACTTC
TRBV9	many	TRBJ2-2	TRBD2	17	CASSFPSGRGNTGELFF	TGTGCCAGCAGCTTCCCTAGCGGGAGAGGCAACACCGGGGAGCTGTTTTTT
TRBV6-5	many	TRBJ1-2	-	13	CATPRQGSHGYTF	TGTGCCACCCCCCGGCAGGGCAGCCATGGCTACACCTTC